These 2 T cell receptor beta chains were sequenced from one sample in a study of blood T cell repertoires in COVID-19. Profiling relied on immunoSEQ multiplex PCR, and the TCRdb table lists in-frame clones only, not all of them. The data hold 330,000 or so clones, with roughly 90% observed a single time. The sequenced material came from peripheral blood. These receptors all stem from a man aged 25-45 years with COVID-19, enrolled during active disease.

The chain has TRBV24-1 and TRBJ1-1; D remains ambiguous. The V gene lost 6 bases and the J gene lost 1 base, with 8 bases spanning the gap. CDR3 length: 13 residues. Per germline, CDR1 KGHDR and CDR2 SFDVKD. CDR3 sequence: CATSMGPNTEAFF. Written as DNA, the CDR3 is TGTGCCACCAGTATGGGCCCGAACACTGAAGCTTTCTTT.

V and J are TRBV2 and TRBJ1-6; D possibly corresponds to TRBD1 (5 bases). Trimming left V 3 bases short and J 10 bases short, with 16 bases between. The CDR3 has 15 residues. The germline V gene has CDR1 SNHLY and CDR2 FYNNEI. The CDR3, as DNA: TGTGCCAGCAGTGATGGAAGGGGAAATTGGTCACCCCTCCACTTT. It is translated as CASSDGRGNWSPLHF.